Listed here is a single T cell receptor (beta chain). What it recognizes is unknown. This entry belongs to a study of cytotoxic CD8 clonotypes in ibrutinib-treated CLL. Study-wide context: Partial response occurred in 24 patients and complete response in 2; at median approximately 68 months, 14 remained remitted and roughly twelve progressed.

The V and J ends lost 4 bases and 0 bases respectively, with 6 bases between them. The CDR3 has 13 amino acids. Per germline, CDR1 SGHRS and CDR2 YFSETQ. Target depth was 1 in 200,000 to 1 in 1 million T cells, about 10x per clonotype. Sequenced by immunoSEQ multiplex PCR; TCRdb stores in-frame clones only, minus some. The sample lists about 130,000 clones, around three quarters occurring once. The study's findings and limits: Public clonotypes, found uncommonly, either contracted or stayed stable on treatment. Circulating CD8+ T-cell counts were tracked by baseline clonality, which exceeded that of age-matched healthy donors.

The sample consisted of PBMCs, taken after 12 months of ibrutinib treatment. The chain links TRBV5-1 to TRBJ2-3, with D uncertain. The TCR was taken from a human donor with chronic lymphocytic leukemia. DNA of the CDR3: TGCGCCAGCAGCCTGCCTAGCACAGATACGCAGTATTTT. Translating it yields CASSLPSTDTQYF.